This paragraph covers one T cell receptor beta chain sequence. Its antigen remains unknown. The data derive from a study of response to subunit inactivated influenza vaccine. Study-wide points: Researchers suggested that each seasonal influenza vaccination recruits few new T cells.

TCRdb redid the calling of the RT-PCR reads with MiXCR, one entry per CDR3 protein. Among over 750,000 distinct CDR3 sequences, around 21% were seen once, and the ten largest hold around 9.6%. The trim removed 10 bases at V and 5 bases at J, leaving 3 bases unmatched. Germline V gives CDR1 MNHEY, CDR2 SVGEGT. The CDR3 has 11 amino acids. Here the sequenced sample was PBMCs from blood, taken roughly 5 days after vaccination. The rearrangement links TRBV6-2 or TRBV6-3 to TRBJ2-7; 9 bases fit TRBD1. The TCR was taken from a man aged 50-59 years who received an inactivated influenza vaccine. The CDR3 DNA follows: TGTGCCATTAGGACAGGGGACGAGCAGTACTTC. Amino acids: CAIRTGDEQYF.